This passage covers 26 T cell receptor beta chains from one sample sequenced in a study of radiation and T cells in renal cell carcinoma (dated by TCRdb to between 2020 and 2021). In light of the paper, this sample's time point label describes: blood 2 weeks post-SBRT. Interpreted using the paper, the treatment or condition label stands for: 15 Gy SBRT to primary tumor, nephrectomy 4 weeks later. The library relied on the immunoSEQ multiplex PCR assay. TCRdb re-hosts the immuneACCESS table, in-frame sequences only. Its copies lack some clones; in the studies checked, an unresolved V gene accounts for under half of them, and the cause for the rest is not known. The sample table holds 25,000 to 30,000 clones, of which 81% were seen once. The top ten hold approximately 33% of the sample. The sequenced sample was blood, obtained from a patient whose treatment included radiotherapy and nephrectomy. The receptors were sampled from a man aged 60-69 years with renal cell carcinoma.

The J gene is TRBJ1-1, the V gene TRBV27; D remains ambiguous. CDR1 MNHEY and CDR2 SMNVEV come from the germline V gene (reference sequence). Trimming removed 6 bases at V and 1 base at J, with 12 bases between. The CDR3 is 14 residues long. The CDR3 loop is CASSPKWGNTEAFF. DNA for the CDR3: TGTGCCAGCAGCCCAAAGTGGGGGAACACTGAAGCTTTCTTT.

This clone was seen only once. This rearrangement joins TRBV7-8 to TRBJ2-1; a possible D gene is TRBD2 (5 bases). Between the trimmed V and J ends, which lost 3 bases and 8 bases, there was a span of 14 bases. From germline, CDR1 is SGHVS and CDR2 FQNEAQ. The CDR3 is 14 amino acids. The CDR3 loop reads CASSFAGREHEQFF. For the CDR3, the DNA is TGTGCCAGCAGCTTTGCCGGTCGGGAACATGAGCAGTTCTTC.

The CDR3 coding sequence is TGCGCCAGCAGCCAAGACGTAGGGGCCCTCGGCACTGAAGCTTTCTTT. Translation: CASSQDVGALGTEAFF. This chain uses TRBV4-1 with TRBJ1-1; tentatively, D is TRBD1 (5 bases). This CDR3 region has 16 residues. Germline V gene lookup returns CDR1 MGHRA and CDR2 YSYEKL. With 0 bases removed from V and 4 bases from J, the gap between germline ends came to 15 bases.

The V and J genes are TRBV23-1 and TRBJ1-4; TRBD1 might be the D (6 bases). TRBV23-1 is classed as an ORF, of uncertain function. This CDR3 comprises 17 residues. V lost 3 bases and J lost 6, with 20 bases in between. CDR3 region: CASSQKPQGEDDEKLFF. As DNA, the CDR3 is TGCGCCAGCAGTCAGAAGCCACAGGGTGAGGATGATGAAAAACTGTTTTTT.

This chain uses TRBV11-2 with TRBJ2-7; D may be TRBD1 (6 bases). Trimming removed 4 bases from V and 1 base from J, with 14 bases in between. The length of the CDR3 is 15 residues. Germline V gene sequence: CDR1 SGHAT, CDR2 FQNNGV. The CDR3 loop reads CASSSNRALSYEQYF. The DNA for the CDR3 is TGTGCCAGCAGCTCAAACAGGGCCTTATCCTACGAGCAGTACTTC.

The chain links TRBV2 to TRBJ1-5, with TRBD1 identical over 8 bases. J was trimmed by 6 bases and V by 6 bases; bases with no gene match: 7. The CDR3 has 14 residues. Germline V gene sequence: CDR1 SNHLY, CDR2 FYNNEI. CDR3 region: CASSDGQGGQPQHF. CDR3 DNA sequence: TGTGCCAGCAGCGACGGACAGGGAGGTCAGCCCCAGCATTTT.

In this sample, this clone turned up once. The chain recombines TRBV20-1 with TRBJ1-2, with a tentative D call TRBD1 (5 bases). V lost 6 bases and J lost 3, with 8 bases in between. The CDR3 loop spans 11 amino acids. Germline CDR1 DFQATT, CDR2 SNEGSKA (reference sequence). The CDR3 DNA reads as TGCAGTGCCGGGACTGACTATGGCTACACCTTC. The encoded protein is CSAGTDYGYTF.

The chain couples TRBV7-2 to TRBJ1-3; no firm D call. CDR3 size: 13 residues. CDR1 and CDR2 (germline): SGHTA, FQGNSA. V shed 2 bases and J shed 0 bases, with 2 bases lying between them. CDR3 amino acids: CASSLSSGNTIYF. The CDR3 DNA reads as TGTGCCAGCAGCTTAAGCTCTGGAAACACCATATATTTT. Filled out from reference TRBV7-2 and TRBJ1-3, the complete variable domain reads GAGVSQSPSNKVTEKGKDVELRCDPISGHTALYWYRQSLGQGLEFLIYFQGNSAPDKSGLPSDRFSAERTGGSVSTLTIQRTQQEDSAVYLCASSLSSGNTIYFGEGSWLTVV.

The chain combines TRBV29-1 with TRBJ2-6, with D perhaps matching TRBD2 (7 bases). CDR1 and CDR2 from the germline V gene are SQVTM and ANQGSEA. Trimming stripped 4 bases from V and 0 bases from J, with 16 bases between. The length of the CDR3 is 17 residues. DNA of the CDR3: TGCAGCGTTGTGTTTGCGGGGGCCCTCTCTGGGGCCAACGTCCTGACTTTC. It yields the protein CSVVFAGALSGANVLTF.

The chain employs TRBV4-2 and TRBJ2-3; 7 bases agree with TRBD2. Germline V CDR1 and CDR2: LGHNA, YNFKEQ. V lost 5 bases and J lost 0; bases outside the gene matches: 11. CDR3 length: 17 amino acids. CDR3 nucleotide sequence: TGTGCCAGCAGCGAAAGGGGTACGGGAGGCAGCACAGATACGCAGTATTTT. Protein product: CASSERGTGGSTDTQYF.

The chain joins TRBV7-2 to TRBJ2-3; TRBD2 might be the D (5 bases). Trimming took 2 bases from V and 2 from J, leaving 8 bases between them. From germline, CDR1 is SGHTA and CDR2 FQGNSA. The CDR3 consists of 14 residues. The CDR3 is CASSLKRDTDTQYF. The CDR3 DNA is TGTGCCAGCAGCTTAAAACGGGACACAGATACGCAGTATTTT. The variable domain in full, with the rest retrieved from reference TRBV7-2 and TRBJ2-3, is GAGVSQSPSNKVTEKGKDVELRCDPISGHTALYWYRQSLGQGLEFLIYFQGNSAPDKSGLPSDRFSAERTGGSVSTLTIQRTQQEDSAVYLCASSLKRDTDTQYFGPGTRLTVL.

This clone occurred a few times. V is TRBV7-9 and J is TRBJ1-6; D is undetermined. CDR3 size: 14 residues. The germline V and J ends were trimmed by 3 bases and 8 bases, with 11 bases remaining between them. Germline lookup yields CDR1 SEHNR and CDR2 FQNEAQ (reference sequence). This chain's CDR3 is CASSFDGDHSPLHF. The CDR3 nucleotides are TGTGCCAGCAGCTTCGATGGGGATCATTCACCCCTCCACTTT. The entire variable domain, with the rest obtained from reference TRBV7-9 and TRBJ1-6, is as follows: DTGVSQNPRHKITKRGQNVTFRCDPISEHNRLYWYRQTLGQGPEFLTYFQNEAQLEKSRLLSDRFSAERPKGSFSTLEIQRTEQGDSAMYLCASSFDGDHSPLHFGNGTRLTVT.

This chain links TRBV4-3 with TRBJ1-2; 9 positions agree with TRBD1. V lost 1 base to trimming and J lost 3 bases; unmatched junction nucleotides: 3. The CDR3 is made up of 15 amino acids. Per germline, CDR1 LGHNA and CDR2 YSLEER. DNA for the CDR3: TGCGCCAGCAGCCAAGCCCGACAGGGGGACTATGGCTACACCTTC. This codes for CASSQARQGDYGYTF.

The rearrangement joins TRBV19 to TRBJ2-7; D is uncertain. The germline CDR1 and CDR2 sequences are LNHDA and SQIVND (reference sequence). Trimming removed 0 bases from V and 3 bases from J, with 9 bases in between. There are 14 residues in the CDR3. The CDR3 spells CASSIEGRGYEQYF. CDR3 DNA sequence: TGTGCCAGTAGTATAGAGGGAAGAGGCTACGAGCAGTACTTC.

This chain links TRBV6-1 with TRBJ2-7, with a weak D call TRBD1 (5 bases). V was trimmed by 2 bases and J by 2 bases, leaving 13 bases between them. This CDR3 spans 15 amino acids. CDR1 is MNHNS, CDR2 SASEGT, per germline. The CDR3 loop is CASSELWQGTYEQYF. CDR3 DNA sequence: TGTGCCAGCAGTGAATTGTGGCAGGGTACCTACGAGCAGTACTTC.

This clone was seen only a few times. The chain carries TRBV4-3 and TRBJ2-6; no firm D call. Germline values: CDR1 LGHNA, CDR2 YSLEER. Trimming took 8 bases from V and 3 from J, leaving 14 bases between them. The CDR3 has 15 amino acids. CDR3 in DNA: TGCGCCAGCTCCCCGGGCGCAGGTGGGGCCAACGTCCTGACTTTC. The encoded protein is CASSPGAGGANVLTF.

This clone was detected only a few times. The rearrangement joins TRBV4-1 to TRBJ2-1; D possibly matches TRBD1 or TRBD2 (6 bases each). Trimming took 4 bases from V and 5 from J, leaving 15 bases between them. Germline CDR1 is MGHRA and CDR2 is YSYEKL. This CDR3 contains 15 residues. CDR3 in amino acids: CASSPWQGRNNEQFF. The CDR3, as DNA: TGCGCCAGCAGCCCGTGGCAGGGGAGGAACAATGAGCAGTTCTTC.

The chain combines TRBV7-6 with TRBJ2-7; D remains unclear. CDR1 is SGHVS, CDR2 FNYEAQ, per germline. The CDR3 is 14 amino acids. V lost 6 bases to trimming and J lost 0 bases, with 12 bases between them. CDR3 loop: CASRSKIGSYEQYF. The CDR3 nucleotides are TGTGCCAGCAGATCGAAAATCGGCTCCTACGAGCAGTACTTC.

The rearrangement joins TRBV30 to TRBJ2-7, with D unclear. The length of the CDR3 is 12 residues. The germline V gene has CDR1 GTSNPN and CDR2 SVGIG (reference sequence). The V gene lost 2 bases and the J gene lost 2 bases, with 7 bases spanning the gap. In DNA, the CDR3 is TGTGCCTGGAGTCCCTCAGCCTACGAGCAGTACTTC. It is translated as CAWSPSAYEQYF.

The J gene is TRBJ1-5, the V gene TRBV6-1; unclear D gene. From germline, CDR1 is MNHNS and CDR2 SASEGT. The V end was cut by 0 bases, the J end by 4 bases, with 7 bases between. The CDR3 is 14 amino acids. CDR3 residues: CASSEAQRNQPQHF. DNA for the CDR3: TGTGCCAGCAGTGAAGCCCAGAGGAATCAGCCCCAGCATTTT.

The chain carries TRBV10-3 and TRBJ2-3, with 10 bases fitting TRBD1. With 2 bases clipped from V and 5 bases from J, the junction kept 1 base outside the gene matches. Germline lookup yields CDR1 ENHRY and CDR2 SYGVKD. CDR3 length: 14 amino acids. CDR3 DNA sequence: TGTGCCATCAGTGAGGGGACAGGGGAAGATACGCAGTATTTT. It is translated as CAISEGTGEDTQYF.

In the case of this clone: Other DNA sequences in the sample encode the same CDR3. The chain employs TRBV15 and TRBJ1-6; the D gene is possibly TRBD1 (5 bases). The V and J ends lost 5 bases and 6 bases respectively, with 14 bases between them. Germline V gene data show CDR1 as LNHNV and CDR2 as YYDKDF (reference sequence). This CDR3 has 15 residues. CDR3 nucleotide sequence: TGTGCCACCAGCCGAACCGGGACTGGTAATTCACCCCTCCACTTT. Its translation: CATSRTGTGNSPLHF.

Of note for this clone: The sample contains more than one DNA sequence encoding this CDR3. The gene calls are TRBV10-3 and TRBJ2-2; 13 nucleotides agree with TRBD2. The V and J ends lost 4 bases and 6 bases, in that order; junction bases with no gene match: 2. Germline assignment: CDR1 ENHRY and CDR2 SYGVKD. The CDR3 totals 15 residues. The CDR3 region is CAISGGLAGSGELFF. The CDR3 nucleotides are TGTGCCATCAGTGGGGGACTAGCGGGATCCGGGGAGCTGTTTTTT.

The rearrangement uses TRBV30 and TRBJ2-5, with 8 bases fitting TRBD1. Germline CDR1 and CDR2: GTSNPN and SVGIG (reference sequence). Trimming removed 0 bases from V and 4 bases from J; junction bases left unmatched: 7. The CDR3 spans 15 residues. CDR3 sequence reads: CAWSVLFGTGETQYF. The CDR3 DNA is TGTGCCTGGAGTGTACTGTTTGGGACAGGAGAGACCCAGTACTTC.

The chain couples TRBV11-2 to TRBJ2-3; D may match TRBD1 or TRBD2 (5 bases each). The CDR3 is 15 residues long. Trimming removed 1 base at V and 7 bases at J, with 15 bases between. Per the germline V gene, CDR1 is SGHAT and CDR2 is FQNNGV. The CDR3, as DNA: TGTGCCAGCAGCTTAGGAGGGGCCAACAAATATACGCAGTATTTT. Translated: CASSLGGANKYTQYF.

In its sample, this clone was seen once. This chain uses TRBV11-2 with TRBJ2-5, with D perhaps matching TRBD1 (6 bases). Per germline, CDR1 SGHAT and CDR2 FQNNGV. V lost 5 bases to trimming and J lost 9 bases, with 25 bases between them. The CDR3 totals 16 residues. The CDR3 DNA reads TGTGCCAGCAGCATTAGGGGGTCTGGTCGGGTAATGTCCCAGTACTTC. Protein sequence: CASSIRGSGRVMSQYF.